The 10 T cell receptor beta chains reported below all come from one sample, sequenced in a study of blood T cell repertoires in COVID-19 (dated by TCRdb to 2020 to 2022). The library relied on the immunoSEQ multiplex PCR assay. In its TCRdb copy, this immuneACCESS table keeps in-frame sequences only and misses some clones. Where compared with another copy, unresolved V genes explain less than half of these, and the others have no known cause. The sample has 90,000 to 110,000 clones on record, roughly 76% of them singletons. The leading ten clones occupy around a tenth of the sample. The sequencing input was peripheral blood. Source of these receptors: a woman in her 70s with acute or convalescent COVID-19.

The chain carries TRBV7-8 and TRBJ1-6, with 8 bases identical to TRBD1. This CDR3 comprises 14 residues. Looked up from germline, CDR1 is SGHVS and CDR2 is FQNEAQ. The trim removed 2 bases at V and 10 bases at J, leaving 4 bases unmatched. The CDR3 coding sequence is TGTGCCAGCAGCTTAAACAGGGACAGGTCACCCCTCCACTTT. The encoded protein is CASSLNRDRSPLHF.

V and J are TRBV2 and TRBJ1-5; D might be TRBD1 (5 bases). Germline-derived CDR1 and CDR2 are SNHLY and FYNNEI. Deletions cut 6 bases from V and 0 bases from J, with 18 bases between. This CDR3 is built from 17 residues. The CDR3 DNA reads as TGTGCCAGCAGGGGGGAGGGAGGTGGGTATAGCAATCAGCCCCAGCATTTT. Protein product: CASRGEGGGYSNQPQHF.

This clone was seen more than once but under ten times. This sequence joins TRBV27 and TRBJ2-7, with 9 bases that match TRBD2. The J segment lost 3 bases and the V segment lost 5 bases, leaving 5 bases of the junction unmatched. The CDR3 contains 14 residues. CDR1 and CDR2 from the germline V gene are MNHEY and SMNVEV (reference sequence). The CDR3 DNA reads as TGTGCCAGCAGTGCGGGGGGGAACCACTACGAGCAGTACTTC. Residues: CASSAGGNHYEQYF.

This clone was observed a few times. The chain uses TRBV6-5 and TRBJ2-7, with TRBD1 matching 12 bases. This CDR3 has 15 residues. Germline values: CDR1 MNHEY, CDR2 SVGAGI. V lost 5 bases to trimming and J lost 6 bases; unmatched junction nucleotides: 8. The CDR3 nucleotides are TGTGCCAGCAGTCCCTGGGGACAGGGGGCCGTCGAGCAGTACTTC. It yields the protein CASSPWGQGAVEQYF.

The genes are TRBV27 and TRBJ2-3; D might be TRBD1 (6 bases). This CDR3 has 13 amino acids. Germline CDR1 and CDR2: MNHEY and SMNVEV (reference sequence). The germline V and J ends were trimmed by 7 bases and 4 bases, with 12 bases remaining between them. The DNA for the CDR3 is TGTGCCAGCAACCCTACAGGGTCAGATACGCAGTATTTT. Translation: CASNPTGSDTQYF.

The chain employs TRBV6-5 and TRBJ2-5, with a possible D match to TRBD2 (6 bases). Trimming took off 5 bases at V and 2 bases at J, with 9 bases between the two ends. CDR1 and CDR2 (germline): MNHEY, SVGAGI. CDR3 size: 13 residues. The CDR3 loop reads CASSREIQETQYF. The CDR3 DNA reads as TGTGCCAGCAGTCGGGAGATACAAGAGACCCAGTACTTC.

The chain uses TRBV6-1 and TRBJ1-2, with D perhaps matching TRBD1 (5 bases). Germline values: CDR1 MNHNS, CDR2 SASEGT. This CDR3 has 17 amino acids. Trimming removed 3 bases at V and 2 bases at J, with 19 bases between. The CDR3 bases are TGTGCCAGCAGTGACCCGCCGGCGCAGGGAGGAAACTATGGCTACACCTTC. Protein product: CASSDPPAQGGNYGYTF.

The chain is built from TRBV4-2 and TRBJ2-7; D not certain. The ends were cut back, 0 bases at V and 1 base at J, with 7 bases in the middle. This CDR3 spans 14 amino acids. Germline CDR1 reads LGHNA; CDR2 reads YNFKEQ. In DNA form, the CDR3 reads TGTGCCAGCAGCCAAGACTGGCAGTCCTACGAGCAGTACTTC. Its protein product is CASSQDWQSYEQYF.

The chain links TRBV15 to TRBJ1-1; TRBD1 is a possible D gene (6 bases). This CDR3 contains 14 residues. CDR1 and CDR2 from the germline V gene are LNHNV and YYDKDF (reference sequence). V lost 7 bases, J lost 4 bases, and 16 bases lay in between. Here the CDR3 reads CATKGRTVGTEAFF. The CDR3 DNA reads as TGTGCCACCAAAGGAAGGACAGTAGGCACTGAAGCTTTCTTT.

This chain uses TRBV6-2 or TRBV6-3 with TRBJ2-7; the D gene is possibly TRBD2 (6 bases). The CDR3 extends over 13 amino acids. CDR1 and CDR2 (germline): MNHEY, SVGEGT. Trimming pared 0 bases from V and 6 bases from J, leaving 9 bases between. CDR3 bases: TGTGCCAGCAGTTACTCCTGGGGGGTCGAGCAGTACTTC. Amino acids: CASSYSWGVEQYF.